This T cell receptor beta chain was documented in a study of PD-L1 blockade in urothelial cancer. Study summary: Patients commenced intravenous atezolizumab, 1,200 mg every 3 weeks, at some point between 2012 and 2014. At 3 weeks (second dose) and 6 weeks after starting treatment, blood was analyzed. Study patients had been treated with 0 to 3 previous chemotherapy regimens.

The time point: peripheral blood 6 weeks after treatment start. Patient disease was locally advanced or metastatic urothelial carcinoma. Clones were read by immunoSEQ multiplex PCR, and TCRdb kept only the in-frame ones, dropping some. The data show 35,000 to 55,000 clones, about 80% seen once. Germline CDR1 SGHTA, CDR2 FQGNSA. With 1 base clipped from V and 8 bases from J, the junction kept 4 bases outside the gene matches. The CDR3 spans 14 residues. The rearrangement joins TRBV7-2 to TRBJ2-2; 7 nucleotides align to TRBD2. The TCR was taken from a man in his sixties with urothelial cancer. The sequenced sample was PBMCs, obtained around atezolizumab (anti-PD-L1) treatment. Here the CDR3 reads CASSLGGLIGELFF. In DNA, the CDR3 is TGTGCCAGCAGCTTAGGGGGACTAATTGGGGAGCTGTTTTTT.